This T cell receptor beta chain is drawn from a study of shared clonotypes between healthy human individuals. Study results and limitations: Memory subsets had estimated richness that was generally smaller than that of naive subsets.

Positively selected for CCR7, the CD45RO-negative cells used as naive CD8 cells excluded terminally differentiated effector memory CD45RA+ cells. Sequencing used immunoSEQ multiplex PCR; TCRdb keeps in-frame clones, though not all of them. The sample includes 750,000 to 1,000,000 clones, 90% to 95% of them seen just once. Trimming shortened V by 2 bases and J by 4 bases, and 12 bases separated the two germline ends. This CDR3 is 15 amino acids long. Germline-derived CDR1 and CDR2 are SGHAT and FQNNGV. Remarks on this clone: Its antigen remains unidentified.

The chain employs TRBV11-2 and TRBJ2-1, with D possibly being TRBD2 (5 bases). The specimen sequenced was naive CD8+ T cells sorted from blood. The clonotype comes from a man aged 25-45 years in good health. The CDR3 DNA sequence: TGTGCCAGCAGCTTATGGAGCGGAGAATACAATGAGCAGTTCTTC. Protein product: CASSLWSGEYNEQFF. Full variable domain (rest looked up from reference TRBV11-2 and TRBJ2-1): EAGVAQSPRYKIIEKRQSVAFWCNPISGHATLYWYQQILGQGPKLLIQFQNNGVVDDSQLPKDRFSAERLKGVDSTLKIQPAKLEDSAVYLCASSLWSGEYNEQFFGPGTRLTVL.